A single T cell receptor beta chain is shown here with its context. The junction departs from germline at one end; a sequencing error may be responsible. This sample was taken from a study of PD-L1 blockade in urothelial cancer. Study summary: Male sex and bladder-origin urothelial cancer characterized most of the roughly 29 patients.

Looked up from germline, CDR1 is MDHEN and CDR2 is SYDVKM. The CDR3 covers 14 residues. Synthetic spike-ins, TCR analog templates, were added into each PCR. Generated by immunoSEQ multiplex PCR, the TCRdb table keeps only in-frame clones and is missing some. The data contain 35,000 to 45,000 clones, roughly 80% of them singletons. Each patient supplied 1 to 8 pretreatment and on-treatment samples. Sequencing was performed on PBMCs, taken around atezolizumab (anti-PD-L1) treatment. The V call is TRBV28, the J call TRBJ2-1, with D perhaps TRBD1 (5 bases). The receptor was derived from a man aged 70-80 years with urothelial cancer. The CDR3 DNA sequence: TGTGCCAGCAGTTTCCCCGACAGCCCGGTTGTAAGTCTCTTC. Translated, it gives CASSFPDSPVVSLF.